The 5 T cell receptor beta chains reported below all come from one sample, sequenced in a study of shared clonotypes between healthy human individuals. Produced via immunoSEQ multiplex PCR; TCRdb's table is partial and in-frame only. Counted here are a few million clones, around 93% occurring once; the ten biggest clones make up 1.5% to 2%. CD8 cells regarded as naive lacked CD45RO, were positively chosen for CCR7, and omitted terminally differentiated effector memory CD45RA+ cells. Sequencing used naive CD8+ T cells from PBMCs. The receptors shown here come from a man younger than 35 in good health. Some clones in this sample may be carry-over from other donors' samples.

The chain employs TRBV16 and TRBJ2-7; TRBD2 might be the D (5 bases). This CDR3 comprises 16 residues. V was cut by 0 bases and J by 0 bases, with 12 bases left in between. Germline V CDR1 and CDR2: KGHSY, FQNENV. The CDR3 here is CASSQSAGRSSYEQYF. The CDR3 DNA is TGTGCCAGCAGCCAATCGGCGGGCCGTAGCTCCTACGAGCAGTACTTC.

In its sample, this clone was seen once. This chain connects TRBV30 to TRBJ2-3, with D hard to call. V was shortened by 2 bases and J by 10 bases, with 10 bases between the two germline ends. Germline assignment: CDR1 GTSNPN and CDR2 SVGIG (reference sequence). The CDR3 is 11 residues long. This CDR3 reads CAWSPSVAQYF. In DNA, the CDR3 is TGTGCCTGGAGTCCCTCCGTAGCGCAGTATTTT.

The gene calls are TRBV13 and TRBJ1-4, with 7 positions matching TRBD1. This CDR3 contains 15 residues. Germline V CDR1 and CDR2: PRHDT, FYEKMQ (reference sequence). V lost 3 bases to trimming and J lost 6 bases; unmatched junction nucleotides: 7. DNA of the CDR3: TGTGCCAGCAGCTTTGCAGGGGGGCTGGATGAAAAACTGTTTTTT. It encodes CASSFAGGLDEKLFF.

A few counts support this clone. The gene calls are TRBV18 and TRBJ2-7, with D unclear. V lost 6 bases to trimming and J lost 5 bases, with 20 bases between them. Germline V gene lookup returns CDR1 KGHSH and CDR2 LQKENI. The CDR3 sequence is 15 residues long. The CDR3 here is CASSPQKGEGDEQYF. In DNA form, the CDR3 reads TGTGCCAGCTCCCCCCAAAAGGGTGAAGGAGACGAGCAGTACTTC.

The CDR3 DNA follows: TGTGCCAGCAGTCTCGGACTAGCGGGAGTGGAGCAGTACTTC. Translating gives CASSLGLAGVEQYF. V is TRBV28 and J is TRBJ2-7; 13 bases align to TRBD2. Germline lookup yields CDR1 MDHEN and CDR2 SYDVKM. V lost 5 bases and J lost 7; bases outside the gene matches: 5. The CDR3 has 14 residues.